These 28 T cell receptor beta chains originate from one sample sequenced in a study of T cells in Graves' hyperthyroidism and ophthalmopathy. Template material for amplifying TCR beta CDR3 regions consisted of RNA transcripts. An initial round of RT-PCR targeting the TCR CDR3 relied on the HTBI primer set. TCRdb recomputed calls from the multiplex PCR reads with MiXCR, one row per CDR3 protein. The profile shows approximately 410,000 distinct CDR3 sequences, around 15% of them singletons. The sample consisted of blood. The source is a man younger than 30 with Graves' ophthalmopathy.

This clonotype was seen repeatedly, ten times or more. The gene calls are TRBV2 and TRBJ2-7; D might be TRBD2 (5 bases). V dropped 3 bases and J dropped 12 bases, with 12 bases sitting between them. The CDR3 extends over 11 amino acids. Germline V gene lookup returns CDR1 SNHLY and CDR2 FYNNEI. CDR3 sequence reads: CASSEKVALYF. The CDR3 bases are TGTGCCAGCAGTGAGAAGGTAGCGCTGTACTTC.

The chain uses TRBV10-3 and TRBJ2-3; D is undetermined. This CDR3 comprises 14 residues. Trimming stripped 11 bases from V and 4 bases from J, with 19 bases between. The germline V gene has CDR1 ENHRY and CDR2 SYGVKD. Here the CDR3 reads CASSLELGSDTQYF. The DNA of the CDR3 is TGTGCCTCCTCCCTAGAATTAGGGTCAGATACGCAGTATTTT.

This clonotype was seen repeatedly, ten times or more. This chain uses TRBV18 with TRBJ1-1; D is unresolved. Trimming took off 2 bases at V and 5 bases at J, with 12 bases between the two ends. The germline V gene has CDR1 KGHSH and CDR2 LQKENI. The CDR3 sequence is 14 residues long. As DNA, the CDR3 is TGTGCCAGCTCACCAAACCCAGGAAGGACTGAAGCTTTCTTT. This gives the protein CASSPNPGRTEAFF.

This clonotype was seen repeatedly, ten times or more. The CDR3 spells CSVVGATGGTQYF. The CDR3 nucleotides are TGCAGCGTTGTGGGTGCGACAGGGGGTACGCAGTATTTT. This sequence joins TRBV29-1 and TRBJ2-3; 9 bases are shared with TRBD1. Unmatched junction bases numbered 7, after V lost 4 bases and J lost 8 bases. The CDR3 covers 13 residues. From germline, CDR1 is SQVTM and CDR2 ANQGSEA.

This clonotype was observed a handful of times. The chain combines TRBV20-1 with TRBJ1-2, with D possibly TRBD1 on 5 matching bases. Trimming shortened V by 2 bases and J by 4 bases, and 14 bases separated the two germline ends. This CDR3 is built from 14 residues. CDR1 DFQATT and CDR2 SNEGSKA come from the germline V gene (reference sequence). DNA for the CDR3: TGCAGTGCTAGACAACCGGGGCAAAGCTATGGCTACACCTTC. This translates into CSARQPGQSYGYTF.

Concerning this clonotype itself: A read error may account for a junction end that differs from germline. This chain links TRBV12-3 or TRBV12-4 with TRBJ2-1; the match to TRBD2 covers 7 bases. The CDR3 has 15 amino acids. As DNA, the CDR3 is TGTGCCAGCAGTTTTGGGGGGGGATTCTACAATGAGCAGCTCTTC. Protein sequence: CASSFGGGFYNEQLF.

This rearrangement joins TRBV5-1 to TRBJ2-7; 9 positions agree with TRBD1. V trimming: 1 base; J trimming: 1 base; junction bases outside the gene matches: 3. The CDR3 spans 15 residues. CDR1 SGHRS and CDR2 YFSETQ come from the germline V gene. The CDR3 spells CASSLMGTGSYEQYF. The DNA for the CDR3 is TGCGCCAGCAGCTTGATGGGGACAGGGTCCTACGAGCAGTACTTC.

The rearrangement links TRBV15 to TRBJ2-2; 8 bases map to TRBD2. The V gene's germline CDR1 is LNHNV and CDR2 YYDKDF (reference sequence). The ends lost 0 bases at V and 6 bases at J; junction bases unmatched: 6. The CDR3 spans 16 residues. CDR3 bases: TGTGCCACCAGCAGAGATTTTAGCGGGATCCCCGGGGAGCTGTTTTTT. Encoded protein: CATSRDFSGIPGELFF.

The genes are TRBV4-1 and TRBJ2-7; possibly TRBD1 or TRBD2 for D (5 bases each). Germline lookup yields CDR1 MGHRA and CDR2 YSYEKL. CDR3 size: 16 residues. Trimming stripped 1 base from V and 3 bases from J, with 16 bases between. The CDR3 DNA reads TGCGCCAGCAGCCAAGTTTACGGGGCTCGGAGCTACGAGCAGTACTTC. As protein: CASSQVYGARSYEQYF.

The sample holds many counts of this clonotype. The chain carries TRBV7-9 and TRBJ2-1; weak D call: TRBD2 (5 bases). The CDR3 covers 16 residues. V was clipped by 5 bases and J by 6 bases, with 20 bases between them. Germline V gene sequence: CDR1 SEHNR, CDR2 FQNEAQ (reference sequence). The DNA of the CDR3 is TGTGCCAGCAGCGCGGAACGGGCCCGGGGATCCAATGAGCAGTTCTTC. Protein sequence: CASSAERARGSNEQFF.

This clonotype was detected many times. The chain has TRBV3-1 and TRBJ1-1, with D tentatively TRBD1 (5 bases). The CDR3 spans 16 residues. The ends were cut back, 0 bases at V and 1 base at J, with 12 bases in the middle. Germline CDR1 reads LGHDT; CDR2 reads YNNKEL (reference sequence). This chain's CDR3 is CASSQEGRGWNTEAFF. The DNA of the CDR3 is TGTGCCAGCAGCCAAGAAGGGAGGGGTTGGAACACTGAAGCTTTCTTT.

As concerns this clonotype: A much larger clone differs from this one at a single base, so this may be a read error. The chain recombines TRBV7-8 with TRBJ1-5; tentatively, D is TRBD1 (5 bases). The germline V gene has CDR1 SGHVS and CDR2 FQNEAQ. The CDR3 totals 17 residues. The CDR3 coding sequence is TGTGCCAGCAGGTTAGAAGGGGTCCTTTATAGCAATCAGCCCCAGCATTTT. Its protein product is CASRLEGVLYSNQPQHF.

This clonotype was seen ten or more times. The DNA of the CDR3 is TGCGCCAGCAGCTCAGGACAGGGGGACTCCTACGAGCAGTACTTC. Protein: CASSSGQGDSYEQYF. The rearrangement links TRBV5-1 to TRBJ2-7; 10 positions match TRBD1. The CDR3 totals 15 residues. Trimming took 3 bases from V and 0 from J; bases not matched to a gene: 3. Per the germline V gene, CDR1 is SGHRS and CDR2 is YFSETQ.

This clonotype was seen many times. This sequence joins TRBV3-1 and TRBJ2-7; D is unresolved. V lost 0 bases to trimming and J lost 3 bases, with 3 bases between them. The CDR3 spans 12 residues. Germline CDR1 reads LGHDT; CDR2 reads YNNKEL (reference sequence). The CDR3 here is CASSQDFYEQYF. The CDR3 DNA reads TGTGCCAGCAGCCAAGATTTCTACGAGCAGTACTTC.

V usage is TRBV7-8 and J usage is TRBJ2-3; a weak D match, TRBD1 (6 bases). Trimming stripped 5 bases from V and 1 base from J, with 19 bases between. The CDR3 length is 17 residues. The germline V gene has CDR1 SGHVS and CDR2 FQNEAQ. CDR3 in amino acids: CASSPMRQVGRTDTQYF. The CDR3 DNA follows: TGTGCCAGCAGCCCGATGCGACAGGTGGGTCGCACAGATACGCAGTATTTT.

In its sample, this clonotype was seen many times. This chain links TRBV6-5 with TRBJ1-2; D is undetermined. The length of the CDR3 is 13 residues. Germline-derived CDR1 and CDR2 are MNHEY and SVGAGI. Trimming took 2 bases from V and 8 from J, leaving 12 bases between them. This chain's CDR3 is CASSYNPSGGYTF. Here the CDR3 DNA reads TGTGCCAGCAGTTACAATCCCAGTGGCGGCTACACCTTC.

This clonotype was counted a few times. This chain links TRBV29-1 with TRBJ1-5; TRBD1 agrees at 7 bases. This CDR3 region has 14 residues. Germline CDR1 reads SQVTM; CDR2 reads ANQGSEA. The ends lost 5 bases at V and 1 base at J; junction bases unmatched: 5. In DNA form, the CDR3 reads TGCAGCGTTCTGACAGGGAGAAGCAATCAGCCCCAGCATTTT. It codes for CSVLTGRSNQPQHF.

The rearrangement joins TRBV20-1 to TRBJ2-7, with TRBD1 matching over 7 bases. J lost 5 bases, V lost 3 bases, and 13 bases had no gene match. CDR1 is DFQATT, CDR2 SNEGSKA, per germline (reference sequence). The CDR3 is 15 residues long. The CDR3 here is CSASSIPAGGNEQYF. CDR3 coding DNA: TGCAGTGCTAGTTCAATCCCGGCAGGGGGTAACGAGCAGTACTTC.

On this clonotype: It may be a read error: a sequence one base away is much more abundant. This chain uses TRBV7-8 with TRBJ2-1; 10 bases agree with TRBD1. CDR3 length equals 16 residues. Per the germline V gene, CDR1 is SGHVS and CDR2 is FQNEAQ. The CDR3 DNA reads TGTGCCAGCAGCTTACTTGACAGGGGGCTGGGCAATGAGCAGCTCTTC. This codes for CASSLLDRGLGNEQLF.

This clonotype occurred many times. The V and J genes are TRBV7-9 and TRBJ1-1, with a weak D call TRBD1 (6 bases). The CDR3 extends over 17 amino acids. Germline V lookup: CDR1 SEHNR, CDR2 FQNEAQ (reference sequence). Trimming removed 0 bases from V and 0 bases from J, with 14 bases in between. The CDR3 DNA is TGTGCCAGCAGCTTAGCCTCCGGGACACTCATGAACACTGAAGCTTTCTTT. It is translated as CASSLASGTLMNTEAFF.

Ten or more counts support this clonotype. The V gene is TRBV7-9, the J gene TRBJ2-7, with 9 bases fitting TRBD1. With V trimmed by 5 bases and J by 3 bases, 8 bases remained unmatched. CDR1 is SEHNR and CDR2 is FQNEAQ in the germline V gene (reference sequence). The CDR3 contains 15 residues. CDR3 coding DNA: TGTGCCAGCAGCCAAGGGACAGGGCAAAGCTACGAGCAGTACTTC. The encoded protein is CASSQGTGQSYEQYF.

This clonotype showed up many times. This chain joins TRBV20-1 and TRBJ1-6; 8 bases line up with TRBD1. CDR3 length: 16 amino acids. Trimming took 5 bases from V and 7 from J; bases not matched to a gene: 13. Looked up from germline, CDR1 is DFQATT and CDR2 is SNEGSKA (reference sequence). The CDR3 bases are TGCAGTGCTGAGCATCCGGGACAGGCGATCAATTCACCCCTCCACTTT. Translation: CSAEHPGQAINSPLHF.

This clonotype was observed many times. The genes are TRBV2 and TRBJ2-1; D remains ambiguous. CDR1 is SNHLY and CDR2 is FYNNEI in the germline V gene. The CDR3 sequence is 12 residues long. Between the trimmed V and J ends, which lost 8 bases and 4 bases, there was a span of 9 bases. CDR3 sequence reads: CASLLGYNEQFF. In DNA form, the CDR3 reads TGTGCCAGCCTCTTGGGTTACAATGAGCAGTTCTTC.

The rearrangement uses TRBV24-1 and TRBJ1-4; 8 bases match TRBD1. The CDR3 is made up of 14 amino acids. The trim removed 3 bases at V and 8 bases at J, leaving 4 bases unmatched. CDR1 is KGHDR and CDR2 is SFDVKD in the germline V gene. The CDR3 region is CATSDGTGGEKLFF. The CDR3 coding sequence is TGTGCCACCAGTGATGGGACAGGTGGCGAAAAACTGTTTTTT.

This chain uses TRBV6-1 with TRBJ2-1, with a weak D call TRBD2 (6 bases). This CDR3 region has 13 residues. Germline CDR1 and CDR2: MNHNS and SASEGT. Deletions cut 7 bases from V and 2 bases from J, with 9 bases between. CDR3 DNA: TGTGCCAGCAAGGGACTCGCCTACAATGAGCAGTTCTTC. It encodes CASKGLAYNEQFF.

This clonotype came up many times. The chain is built from TRBV12-3 or TRBV12-4 and TRBJ1-1; possibly TRBD1 for D (5 bases). The CDR3 is 18 residues long. V was cut by 5 bases and J by 6 bases, with 28 bases left in between. The CDR3 DNA follows: TGTGCCAGCAGTGGGGCGGAGAATCCCCGGTTACCGAATGCTGAAGCTTTCTTT. It translates to CASSGAENPRLPNAEAFF.

The rearrangement uses TRBV19 and TRBJ2-5, with a tentative D call TRBD1 (5 bases). This CDR3 contains 13 residues. Per germline, CDR1 LNHDA and CDR2 SQIVND (reference sequence). Trimming shortened V by 3 bases and J by 5 bases, and 10 bases separated the two germline ends. The CDR3 coding sequence is TGTGCCAGTAGTATGGGGCGTTCGGAGACCCAGTACTTC. This codes for CASSMGRSETQYF.

A few counts support this clonotype. The chain links TRBV7-6 to TRBJ2-7; no reliable D call. This CDR3 has 14 amino acids. Germline V lookup: CDR1 SGHVS, CDR2 FNYEAQ. Trimming removed 0 bases from V and 0 bases from J, with 6 bases in between. CDR3 in DNA: TGTGCCAGCAGCTTAGCCGCGTACTCCTACGAGCAGTACTTC. It encodes CASSLAAYSYEQYF.